The clone carrying this T cell receptor beta chain showed up just a few times. Its target is not known. The germline gives CDR1 SNHLY, CDR2 FYNNEI. The CDR3 loop spans 16 amino acids. Trimming removed 4 bases from V and 4 bases from J, with 19 bases in between. Preparation of the TCRbeta library used unique molecular identifiers. TCRdb analysed the PCR reads with MiXCR anew, one entry per CDR3 protein. The sample includes about 130,000 distinct CDR3 sequences, 9.7% of them seen just once. This record comes from a study of T-cell reconstitution after alpha-beta-depleted transplantation in children. Whole-study findings and limits: Newly produced T cells mostly provided counts and TCRbeta diversity after one year, as hyperexpanded clones declined. At around two months after transplant, the alpha-beta T cells were reportedly derived from several hundred expanded clones that came from non-depleted graft cells.

This TCR derives from a girl under three years old who had a stem cell transplant for combined immunodeficiency, so the T cells may come from the graft donor. Sequences were derived from PBMCs, mostly from graft donor cells, sampled 180 days after TCRalphabeta/CD19-depleted stem cell transplant. This sequence joins TRBV2 and TRBJ1-1; possibly TRBD1 for D (5 bases). The CDR3 DNA reads TGTGCCAGCAGTGTGGGGACCGGGATTGGCGGCACTGAAGCTTTCTTT. Amino acid sequence: CASSVGTGIGGTEAFF. Full variable domain (rest looked up from reference TRBV2 and TRBJ1-1): EPEVTQTPSHQVTQMGQEVILRCVPISNHLYFYWYRQILGQKVEFLVSFYNNEISEKSEIFDDQFSVERPDGSNFTLKIRSTKLEDSAMYFCASSVGTGIGGTEAFFGQGTRLTVV.